Each of the 31 T cell receptor beta chains below was sequenced from the same sample in a study of identical twins. Via MiXCR, TCRdb re-called the 5' RACE reads, giving one row per CDR3 protein. The table lists 550,000 to 700,000 distinct CDR3 sequences, over 8.5% of them singletons. The sample also formed part of further work on yellow fever vaccine responses in identical twins.

Sequencing was performed on PBMCs. These receptors all come from a woman between 18 and 29 years old in good health.

This clonotype was seen a few times. The chain couples TRBV18 to TRBJ2-1; 9 bases line up with TRBD2. The J segment lost 5 bases and the V segment lost 0 bases, leaving 5 bases of the junction unmatched. The germline V gene has CDR1 KGHSH and CDR2 LQKENI. This CDR3 contains 16 residues. The CDR3 bases are TGTGCCAGCTCACCACCAGGGACTAGCTTCGACAATGAGCAGTTCTTC. This codes for CASSPPGTSFDNEQFF.

The gene calls are TRBV10-3 and TRBJ2-1; unclear D gene. The CDR3 sequence is 13 residues long. Trimming shortened V by 8 bases and J by 6 bases, and 14 bases separated the two germline ends. Per germline, CDR1 ENHRY and CDR2 SYGVKD. The CDR3 loop is CAIFRGETNEQFF. The CDR3 bases are TGTGCCATCTTTCGTGGGGAAACCAATGAGCAGTTCTTC.

This clonotype came up many times. The chain is built from TRBV4-3 and TRBJ2-7, with D perhaps TRBD1 (6 bases). Between the trimmed V and J ends, which lost 3 bases and 5 bases, there was a span of 14 bases. Germline-derived CDR1 and CDR2 are LGHNA and YSLEER. CDR3 length: 14 amino acids. CDR3: CASSQSTGFNEQYF. The CDR3 DNA reads as TGCGCCAGCAGCCAGTCCACAGGGTTCAACGAGCAGTACTTC.

This clonotype turned up a few times. The gene calls are TRBV7-2 and TRBJ2-7, with 11 bases that match TRBD2. Losses at the gene ends were 4 bases for V and 0 bases for J; bases not matched to a gene: 5. This CDR3 spans 16 amino acids. Germline CDR1 SGHTA, CDR2 FQGNSA. The CDR3 reads CASSYIAGGSSYEQYF. The CDR3 coding sequence is TGTGCCAGCAGCTACATAGCGGGGGGGAGCTCCTACGAGCAGTACTTC.

This chain joins TRBV28 and TRBJ2-3, with D perhaps matching TRBD2 (6 bases). The CDR3 loop spans 15 amino acids. V was shortened by 6 bases and J by 2 bases, with 15 bases between the two germline ends. Germline CDR1 and CDR2: MDHEN and SYDVKM. CDR3 sequence: CASRQAGRYTDTQYF. CDR3 in DNA: TGTGCCAGCAGACAAGCGGGCCGTTACACAGATACGCAGTATTTT.

In this sample, this clonotype turned up many times. The chain links TRBV29-1 to TRBJ1-1; 7 bases agree with TRBD1. Germline V gene lookup returns CDR1 SQVTM and CDR2 ANQGSEA. The ends lost 6 bases at V and 5 bases at J; junction bases unmatched: 3. The CDR3 length is 11 residues. The CDR3 sequence: CSVSRGTEAFF. The CDR3 DNA is TGCAGCGTGAGCAGGGGGACTGAAGCTTTCTTT.

This clonotype was counted a few times. This chain uses TRBV20-1 with TRBJ2-1, with a possible D match to TRBD2 (5 bases). The germline V and J ends were trimmed by 4 bases and 6 bases, with 10 bases remaining between them. The CDR3 runs 12 residues. Per the germline V gene, CDR1 is DFQATT and CDR2 is SNEGSKA (reference sequence). The CDR3 DNA is TGCAGTGCTATACCTAGCCTCAATGAGCAGTTCTTC. Protein sequence: CSAIPSLNEQFF.

Many counts were recorded for this clonotype. CDR3 loop: CASSFRGNGPEQFF. CDR3 sequence (DNA): TGTGCCAGCAGCTTCAGAGGGAATGGACCAGAGCAGTTCTTC. The V and J genes are TRBV7-2 and TRBJ2-1, with D perhaps TRBD2 (5 bases). V lost 3 bases and J 10 bases, leaving 16 bases between the germline ends. Per germline, CDR1 SGHTA and CDR2 FQGNSA. This CDR3 has 14 amino acids.

The V and J genes are TRBV12-3 or TRBV12-4 and TRBJ1-1, with D possibly being TRBD1 (5 bases). The CDR3 length is 20 residues. The V and J ends lost 3 bases and 4 bases respectively, with 30 bases between them. Written as DNA, the CDR3 is TGTGCCAGCAGTTTCACTTCCTGGCCTGTAATGGGGGTGGAGGGCACTGAAGCTTTCTTT. Its translation is CASSFTSWPVMGVEGTEAFF.

This clonotype has ten or more counts. The chain employs TRBV20-1 and TRBJ1-1; no clear D gene. The CDR3 totals 14 residues. Germline V gives CDR1 DFQATT, CDR2 SNEGSKA (reference sequence). V was pared by 4 bases and J by 0 bases, with 12 bases between. The CDR3 DNA sequence: TGCAGTGCTAAAGGACGGAGGATGAACACTGAAGCTTTCTTT. Its protein is CSAKGRRMNTEAFF.

The chain employs TRBV9 and TRBJ2-1, with 7 bases that match TRBD2. Germline lookup yields CDR1 SGDLS and CDR2 YYNGEE. The length of the CDR3 is 16 residues. The ends lost 0 bases at V and 10 bases at J; junction bases unmatched: 13. In nucleotides, the CDR3 is TGTGCCAGCAGCGTAGTTGGCGGACTAGACGCCAGGGAGCAGTTCTTC. Protein product: CASSVVGGLDAREQFF.

This clonotype was found a few times. The chain has TRBV11-3 and TRBJ2-1; D is ambiguous. CDR3 length: 16 amino acids. The V end lost 0 bases, the J end lost 5 bases, and 14 bases lay between the germline ends. From germline, CDR1 is SGHNT and CDR2 YENEEA. Written as DNA, the CDR3 is TGTGCCAGCAGCTTAGATACCGACAACCTAAACAATGAGCAGTTCTTC. This sequence encodes CASSLDTDNLNNEQFF.

This sequence joins TRBV5-1 and TRBJ2-5, with TRBD2 identical over 8 bases. This CDR3 region has 14 residues. Per the germline V gene, CDR1 is SGHRS and CDR2 is YFSETQ. Trimming cost V 3 bases and J 4 bases; bases outside gene matches: 5. The CDR3 is CASSSPGGRETQYF. The DNA of the CDR3 is TGCGCCAGCAGCTCCCCGGGAGGGAGAGAGACCCAGTACTTC.

This clonotype was counted at least ten times. The chain joins TRBV10-3 to TRBJ2-1; D ambiguous. Trimming left V 3 bases short and J 1 base short, with 1 base between. Looked up from germline, CDR1 is ENHRY and CDR2 is SYGVKD. The CDR3 contains 12 residues. CDR3 sequence: CAISESYNEQFF. CDR3 DNA sequence: TGTGCCATCAGTGAATCCTACAATGAGCAGTTCTTC.

This clonotype was recorded many times. The V and J genes are TRBV4-2 and TRBJ2-7, with D perhaps being TRBD1 or TRBD2 (6 bases each). Germline V gene lookup returns CDR1 LGHNA and CDR2 YNFKEQ. The CDR3 covers 17 residues. Trimming took off 1 base at V and 2 bases at J, with 18 bases between the two ends. CDR3 sequence (DNA): TGTGCCAGCAGCCAAGCCCCGGAGGGGGAAGCGCCCTACGAGCAGTACTTC. This gives the protein CASSQAPEGEAPYEQYF.

This clonotype was seen ten or more times. The chain combines TRBV7-9 with TRBJ2-2; D gene uncertain. The CDR3 has 16 residues. The V end was cut by 4 bases, the J end by 2 bases, with 14 bases between. The germline V gene has CDR1 SEHNR and CDR2 FQNEAQ (reference sequence). The CDR3 DNA sequence: TGTGCCAGCAGCTCCCAGAGGCTCCACAACACCGGGGAGCTGTTTTTT. Translating gives CASSSQRLHNTGELFF.

This clonotype was counted between two and nine times. V is TRBV28 and J is TRBJ2-7, with 7 bases matching TRBD1. Germline V gene lookup returns CDR1 MDHEN and CDR2 SYDVKM. The V segment lost 7 bases and the J segment 10 bases; nucleotides outside the gene matches: 19. This CDR3 is built from 15 residues. The CDR3 loop is CASTTLDPTGNNQYF. CDR3 bases: TGTGCCAGCACCACATTAGATCCGACAGGGAACAACCAGTACTTC.

In this sample, this clonotype turned up many times. The J gene is TRBJ2-1, the V gene TRBV6-1; D is possibly TRBD2 (6 bases). Trimming took 6 bases from V and 0 from J, leaving 9 bases between them. The germline V gene has CDR1 MNHNS and CDR2 SASEGT. The CDR3 runs 14 residues. CDR3 DNA sequence: TGTGCCAGCAGCGGGAGTTACTCCTACAATGAGCAGTTCTTC. Translated, it gives CASSGSYSYNEQFF.

This clonotype has at least ten counts. This chain uses TRBV7-9 with TRBJ2-7; D is uncertain. The CDR3 is made up of 11 amino acids. Germline CDR1 and CDR2: SEHNR and FQNEAQ (reference sequence). Between the trimmed V and J ends, which lost 5 bases and 0 bases, there was a span of 2 bases. CDR3 nucleotide sequence: TGTGCCAGCAGCCGCTCCTACGAGCAGTACTTC. This encodes CASSRSYEQYF.

This clonotype was recorded many times. V gene TRBV4-2 combines with J gene TRBJ2-1, with 13 bases lining up with TRBD2. The V and J ends lost 0 bases and 6 bases, in that order; junction bases with no gene match: 2. Germline V gene lookup returns CDR1 LGHNA and CDR2 YNFKEQ. This CDR3 is 16 amino acids long. The CDR3 coding sequence is TGTGCCAGCAGCCAAGAGACTAGCGGGGGGTTCAATGAGCAGTTCTTC. Protein sequence: CASSQETSGGFNEQFF.

This clonotype was seen ten or more times. This sequence joins TRBV7-2 and TRBJ2-3; D gene unclear. The ends were cut back, 2 bases at V and 4 bases at J, with 10 bases in the middle. This CDR3 has 14 residues. CDR1 is SGHTA and CDR2 is FQGNSA in the germline V gene. CDR3 protein: CASSLTPRPDTQYF. In nucleotides, the CDR3 is TGTGCCAGCAGCTTAACCCCCCGTCCAGATACGCAGTATTTT.

This clonotype has more than one count but fewer than ten. V and J are TRBV5-1 and TRBJ1-5; D is uncertain. The germline CDR1 and CDR2 sequences are SGHRS and YFSETQ. This CDR3 has 15 amino acids. V was shortened by 0 bases and J by 0 bases, with 7 bases between the two germline ends. CDR3 residues: CASSLDGNSNQPQHF. CDR3 nucleotide sequence: TGCGCCAGCAGCTTGGACGGTAATAGCAATCAGCCCCAGCATTTT. The whole variable domain, remainder taken from reference TRBV5-1 and TRBJ1-5, is KAGVTQTPRYLIKTRGQQVTLSCSPISGHRSVSWYQQTPGQGLQFLFEYFSETQRNKGNFPGRFSGRQFSNSRSEMNVSTLELGDSALYLCASSLDGNSNQPQHFGDGTRLSIL.

The V gene is TRBV27, the J gene TRBJ2-7; weak D call: TRBD2 (5 bases). The CDR3 loop spans 16 amino acids. Deletions cut 0 bases from V and 0 bases from J, with 12 bases between. Per the germline V gene, CDR1 is MNHEY and CDR2 is SMNVEV (reference sequence). CDR3 sequence: CASSLSRELSSYEQYF. CDR3 DNA: TGTGCCAGCAGTTTATCGAGGGAGCTTAGCTCCTACGAGCAGTACTTC.

This clonotype was detected many times. The V call is TRBV12-3 or TRBV12-4, the J call TRBJ2-5; D possibly corresponds to TRBD1 (6 bases). The CDR3 totals 14 residues. The V end lost 5 bases, the J end lost 4 bases, and 14 bases lay between the germline ends. For the CDR3, the DNA is TGTGCCAGCAGTCACACAGGGTCGGGAGAGACCCAGTACTTC. It encodes CASSHTGSGETQYF.

This clonotype was seen only a few times. This chain uses TRBV5-6 with TRBJ2-2; 7 bases agree with TRBD1. The CDR3 has 15 residues. Losses at the gene ends were 1 base for V and 4 bases for J; bases not matched to a gene: 4. CDR1 and CDR2 from the germline V gene are SGHDT and YYEEEE. The CDR3 is CASSLLQGSTGELFF. The DNA for the CDR3 is TGTGCCAGCAGCTTGCTACAGGGGAGCACCGGGGAGCTGTTTTTT.

This chain joins TRBV20-1 and TRBJ2-6, with D uncertain. The CDR3 spans 15 residues. Trimming took 3 bases from V and 0 from J, leaving 9 bases between them. CDR1 and CDR2 (germline): DFQATT, SNEGSKA (reference sequence). CDR3 loop: CSASRISSGANVLTF. DNA of the CDR3: TGCAGTGCTAGCCGGATTAGCTCTGGGGCCAACGTCCTGACTTTC.

V usage is TRBV7-3 and J usage is TRBJ2-7; D unresolved. V was pared by 3 bases and J by 0 bases, with 9 bases between. The CDR3 runs 14 residues. Germline assignment: CDR1 SGHTA and CDR2 FQGTGA. CDR3 loop: CASSLHGSSYEQYF. DNA for the CDR3: TGTGCCAGCAGCTTGCACGGTAGCTCCTACGAGCAGTACTTC.

For this clonotype: Being one base from a much bigger clone, this may be a read error. This rearrangement joins TRBV7-9 to TRBJ2-3; TRBD1 might be the D (6 bases). This CDR3 contains 13 residues. The germline V gene encodes CDR1 SEHNR and CDR2 FQNEAQ (reference sequence). The CDR3 loop is CASSQDSTGTQYF. The CDR3 coding sequence is TGTGCCAGCAGCCAGGACAGCACAGGTACGCAGTATTTT.

This clonotype was detected only a few times. J is TRBJ2-3 and V is TRBV12-3 or TRBV12-4; 9 nucleotides match TRBD1. The CDR3 is made up of 15 amino acids. Trimming removed 7 bases from V and 3 bases from J; junction bases left unmatched: 8. The CDR3 protein is CASNVRDRETDTQYF. CDR3 sequence (DNA): TGTGCCAGCAATGTCCGGGACAGGGAAACAGATACGCAGTATTTT.

In DNA, the CDR3 is TGTGCCAGCAGTGCTCTAGCGGGAGTTGCTGGAAATGAGCAGTTCTTC. It is translated as CASSALAGVAGNEQFF. The rearrangement links TRBV6-2 or TRBV6-3 to TRBJ2-1; TRBD2 aligns across 10 bases. Germline CDR1 and CDR2: MNHEY and SVGEGT. This CDR3 is 16 amino acids long. V gave up 5 bases and J gave up 7 bases; unmatched junction bases: 11.

The J gene is TRBJ2-3, the V gene TRBV20-1; 14 nucleotides align to TRBD2. The junction had 5 bases not matched to a gene; V was cut back by 3 bases and J by 6 bases. CDR1 is DFQATT, CDR2 SNEGSKA, per germline (reference sequence). The CDR3 contains 15 residues. For the CDR3, the DNA is TGCAGTGCTAGGGGACTAGCGGGAGTGTTCGATACGCAGTATTTT. Residues: CSARGLAGVFDTQYF.